The next 27 T cell receptor beta chains were all read from a single sample in a study of OX40 agonist ivuxolimab in advanced cancers. The repertoire was sequenced with immunoSEQ multiplex PCR; TCRdb's copy has only in-frame clones and lacks some. The table lists about 26,000 clones, approximately 80% of them singletons. Sequences were derived from CD4+ or CD8+ T cells sorted from blood, sampled in a trial of the OX40 agonist ivuxolimab. The receptors were gathered from an adult with an advanced solid tumor such as melanoma, head and neck, liver or kidney cancer.

The chain is built from TRBV9 and TRBJ2-3; 8 bases are a match to TRBD2. V was pared by 3 bases and J by 2 bases, with 5 bases of the junction left unmatched. This CDR3 has 15 amino acids. From germline, CDR1 is SGDLS and CDR2 YYNGEE. The CDR3 loop reads CASSGNSGVTDTQYF. The CDR3 DNA sequence: TGTGCCAGCAGCGGAAATAGCGGGGTCACAGATACGCAGTATTTT.

This clone has just one count. The rearrangement uses TRBV18 and TRBJ1-6; TRBD1 matches 10 bases. The length of the CDR3 is 14 residues. V dropped 4 bases and J dropped 11; count of bases not matched to a gene: 5. Germline V lookup: CDR1 KGHSH, CDR2 LQKENI. The CDR3 reads CASSLGTGDPPLHF. DNA of the CDR3: TGTGCCAGCTCACTCGGGACAGGGGATCCACCCCTCCACTTT.

The rearrangement joins TRBV7-2 to TRBJ2-7; D call uncertain. This CDR3 is built from 14 residues. V dropped 4 bases and J dropped 2 bases, with 12 bases sitting between them. Per the germline V gene, CDR1 is SGHTA and CDR2 is FQGNSA. The CDR3 sequence: CASSSPATPYEQYF. The CDR3 region has the DNA TGTGCCAGCAGCTCCCCAGCCACTCCCTACGAGCAGTACTTC. Based on the CDR3 plus reference TRBV7-2 and TRBJ2-7, the full variable domain is GAGVSQSPSNKVTEKGKDVELRCDPISGHTALYWYRQSLGQGLEFLIYFQGNSAPDKSGLPSDRFSAERTGGSVSTLTIQRTQQEDSAVYLCASSSPATPYEQYFGPGTRLTVT.

This chain connects TRBV27 to TRBJ2-3; no reliable D call. The CDR3 has 13 residues. Trimming pared 5 bases from V and 2 bases from J, leaving 8 bases between. CDR1 and CDR2 (germline): MNHEY, SMNVEV (reference sequence). CDR3 coding DNA: TGTGCCAGCAGTCTATGGGACACAGATACGCAGTATTTT. Translating gives CASSLWDTDTQYF.

This chain uses TRBV11-2 with TRBJ2-1, with a tentative D call TRBD2 (6 bases). V lost 4 bases and J lost 9, with 31 bases in between. This CDR3 is 19 amino acids long. The germline V gene has CDR1 SGHAT and CDR2 FQNNGV. The CDR3 reads CASSSHQPGTHGGVGEQFF. CDR3 coding DNA: TGTGCCAGCAGCTCTCACCAGCCAGGGACTCACGGGGGTGTGGGTGAGCAGTTCTTC.

The chain links TRBV5-4 to TRBJ1-3, with D possibly matching TRBD1 (6 bases). Germline V gene data show CDR1 as SGHNT and CDR2 as YYREEE (reference sequence). The ends were cut back, 4 bases at V and 2 bases at J, with 13 bases in the middle. This CDR3 spans 15 amino acids. CDR3: CASSTTPGAGNTIYF. The CDR3 DNA reads as TGTGCCAGCAGCACCACCCCAGGGGCTGGAAACACCATATATTTT.

This clone was detected once. The chain carries TRBV11-2 and TRBJ2-1; possibly TRBD1 or TRBD2 for D (5 bases each). Per germline, CDR1 SGHAT and CDR2 FQNNGV. V shed 2 bases and J shed 12 bases, with 32 bases lying between them. The CDR3 has 19 residues. As DNA, the CDR3 is TGTGCCAGCAGCTTAAGTTTTCAATTCATGGGGGAACCTACAATGACGCAGTTCTTC. It is translated as CASSLSFQFMGEPTMTQFF.

The V call is TRBV7-2, the J call TRBJ2-5; 7 bases map to TRBD1. The CDR3 is made up of 15 amino acids. V gave up 4 bases and J gave up 1 base; unmatched junction bases: 6. Germline V gives CDR1 SGHTA, CDR2 FQGNSA. For the CDR3, the DNA is TGTGCCAGCAGCTACCCCGGGACAGCCCAAGAGACCCAGTACTTC. This gives the protein CASSYPGTAQETQYF.

The chain has TRBV5-1 and TRBJ1-4, with D tentatively TRBD1 (6 bases). From germline, CDR1 is SGHRS and CDR2 YFSETQ. V was cut by 4 bases and J by 3 bases, with 10 bases left in between. This CDR3 is built from 14 residues. CDR3 region: CASSRTAPNEKLFF. The CDR3 DNA sequence: TGCGCCAGCAGCCGGACAGCACCTAATGAAAAACTGTTTTTT.

The chain uses TRBV10-1 and TRBJ2-1, with 9 bases aligning to TRBD2. The CDR3 has 15 residues. V shed 4 bases and J 5 bases; nucleotides not matched to a gene: 6. Per germline, CDR1 WNHNN and CDR2 SYGVQD (reference sequence). CDR3 in amino acids: CASSGGSGGNNEQFF. The CDR3 region has the DNA TGCGCCAGCAGTGGTGGTAGCGGGGGCAACAATGAGCAGTTCTTC.

This clone was observed once. The V call is TRBV7-3, the J call TRBJ2-7, with 9 bases matching TRBD2. Germline CDR1 reads SGHTA; CDR2 reads FQGTGA. This CDR3 region has 15 residues. Trimming took 5 bases from V and 2 from J; bases not matched to a gene: 7. This CDR3 reads CASSPGTSNPYEQYF. The CDR3 DNA reads TGTGCCAGCAGCCCCGGGACTAGCAACCCCTACGAGCAGTACTTC. Full variable domain (remainder filled in from reference TRBV7-3 and TRBJ2-7): GAGVSQTPSNKVTEKGKYVELRCDPISGHTALYWYRQSLGQGPEFLIYFQGTGAADDSGLPNDRFFAVRPEGSVSTLKIQRTERGDSAVYLCASSPGTSNPYEQYFGPGTRLTVT.

A few counts support this clone. The chain couples TRBV30 to TRBJ1-2, with 12 bases aligning to TRBD1. There are 18 residues in the CDR3. Germline V gene data show CDR1 as GTSNPN and CDR2 as SVGIG (reference sequence). With V trimmed by 2 bases and J by 5 bases, 15 bases remained unmatched. The CDR3 nucleotides read TGTGCCTGGAGTAGGTTTTCCGGGACAGGGGGCGCGGGTTATGGCTACACCTTC. Amino acid sequence: CAWSRFSGTGGAGYGYTF.

V usage is TRBV5-4 and J usage is TRBJ2-5; 8 nucleotides match TRBD2. V lost 0 bases to trimming and J lost 5 bases; unmatched junction nucleotides: 6. The germline V gene encodes CDR1 SGHNT and CDR2 YYREEE (reference sequence). The CDR3 spans 15 residues. This CDR3 reads CASSLGLAGMETQYF. The DNA for the CDR3 is TGTGCCAGCAGCTTGGGGTTAGCGGGGATGGAGACCCAGTACTTC.

The V gene is TRBV5-1, the J gene TRBJ2-1; no firm D call. The CDR3 runs 14 residues. Germline lookup yields CDR1 SGHRS and CDR2 YFSETQ. Trimming stripped 2 bases from V and 0 bases from J, with 6 bases between. CDR3 residues: CASSFGTSYNEQFF. Written as DNA, the CDR3 is TGCGCCAGCAGCTTTGGTACCTCCTACAATGAGCAGTTCTTC.

In this sample, this clone turned up a few times. The chain recombines TRBV11-2 with TRBJ2-1, with D possibly matching TRBD2 (6 bases). Germline values: CDR1 SGHAT, CDR2 FQNNGV. Trimming removed 4 bases from V and 10 bases from J, with 20 bases in between. The CDR3 has 15 amino acids. CDR3 DNA sequence: TGTGCCAGCAGCTATGGGGGGACTCCTCTCGAGGAGCAGTTCTTC. This encodes CASSYGGTPLEEQFF. Variable domain in full (rest from reference TRBV11-2 and TRBJ2-1): EAGVAQSPRYKIIEKRQSVAFWCNPISGHATLYWYQQILGQGPKLLIQFQNNGVVDDSQLPKDRFSAERLKGVDSTLKIQPAKLEDSAVYLCASSYGGTPLEEQFFGPGTRLTVL.

V usage is TRBV18 and J usage is TRBJ1-1; 7 bases are shared with TRBD1. The CDR3 is made up of 16 amino acids. Germline trimming cut 6 bases from V and 0 bases from J; bases unmatched to any gene: 10. Looked up from germline, CDR1 is KGHSH and CDR2 is LQKENI. Here the CDR3 DNA reads TGTGCCAGCTCCCGGGGACAGATTACGATGAACACTGAAGCTTTCTTT. Protein sequence: CASSRGQITMNTEAFF. Together with reference TRBV18 and TRBJ1-1, the CDR3 gives the full variable domain: NAGVMQNPRHLVRRRGQEARLRCSPMKGHSHVYWYRQLPEEGLKFMVYLQKENIIDESGMPKERFSAEFPKEGPSILRIQQVVRGDSAAYFCASSRGQITMNTEAFFGQGTRLTVV.

This clone was seen a handful of times. The rearrangement joins TRBV2 to TRBJ2-3; 9 nucleotides agree with TRBD2. CDR1 is SNHLY, CDR2 FYNNEI, per germline. The CDR3 is 18 residues long. The junction had 19 bases not matched to a gene; V was cut back by 6 bases and J by 6 bases. The CDR3 loop reads CASRTPLAGEDLSDTQYF. CDR3 DNA: TGTGCCAGCAGGACACCTTTAGCGGGGGAGGACCTTTCGGATACGCAGTATTTT.

V is TRBV27 and J is TRBJ1-2; D unresolved. This CDR3 is built from 12 residues. CDR1 and CDR2 from the germline V gene are MNHEY and SMNVEV (reference sequence). The germline V and J ends were trimmed by 7 bases and 4 bases, with 10 bases remaining between them. The CDR3 loop is CASNHPGYGYTF. CDR3 coding DNA: TGTGCCAGCAATCATCCAGGCTATGGCTACACCTTC.

The CDR3 DNA is TGTGCCAGCAGCGGCCGGGAGACCCTCTATGGCTACACCTTC. This translates into CASSGRETLYGYTF. The chain combines TRBV9 with TRBJ1-2; D gene uncertain. CDR3 length equals 14 residues. Germline V gene data show CDR1 as SGDLS and CDR2 as YYNGEE. V lost 3 bases and J 4 bases, leaving 13 bases between the germline ends.

V usage is TRBV6-1 and J usage is TRBJ1-2, with 7 positions matching TRBD1. This CDR3 is 14 amino acids long. The germline V gene encodes CDR1 MNHNS and CDR2 SASEGT. Unmatched junction bases numbered 6, after V lost 1 base and J lost 7 bases. The CDR3 region is CASSEDRGGSGYTF. Written as DNA, the CDR3 is TGTGCCAGCAGTGAAGACAGGGGAGGATCTGGCTACACCTTC.

The rearrangement joins TRBV19 to TRBJ2-5, with TRBD1 matching over 9 bases. The CDR3 is made up of 14 amino acids. With V trimmed by 6 bases and J by 3 bases, 5 bases remained unmatched. CDR1 and CDR2 (germline): LNHDA, SQIVND (reference sequence). In nucleotides, the CDR3 is TGTGCCAGTAGCGGGACAGGGCGTAAAGAGACCCAGTACTTC. Amino acid sequence: CASSGTGRKETQYF.

The CDR3 loop reads CASSAPGQGTYEQYF. CDR3 in DNA: TGTGCCAGCAGTGCCCCGGGACAGGGAACCTACGAGCAGTACTTC. The chain has TRBV6-5 and TRBJ2-7; 9 bases agree with TRBD1. The junction had 7 bases not matched to a gene; V was cut back by 5 bases and J by 2 bases. The CDR3 runs 15 residues. CDR1 and CDR2 from the germline V gene are MNHEY and SVGAGI.

The CDR3 DNA reads as TGTGCCAGCAGCGGGACTTTAACGAACACCGGGGAGCTGTTTTTT. Protein: CASSGTLTNTGELFF. This chain joins TRBV9 and TRBJ2-2; weak D call: TRBD2 (5 bases). CDR3 size: 15 residues. Germline loops: CDR1 SGDLS, CDR2 YYNGEE. The V and J ends lost 3 bases and 0 bases respectively, with 9 bases between them.

The chain carries TRBV9 and TRBJ1-2; D remains unclear. The germline V and J ends were trimmed by 0 bases and 2 bases, with 8 bases remaining between them. The CDR3 has 14 amino acids. Germline V gives CDR1 SGDLS, CDR2 YYNGEE. The CDR3 sequence is CASSVDVGNYGYTF. Here the CDR3 DNA reads TGTGCCAGCAGCGTAGATGTGGGGAACTATGGCTACACCTTC.

The V and J genes are TRBV19 and TRBJ2-1; 9 bases map to TRBD2. CDR3 length: 15 amino acids. J was trimmed by 5 bases and V by 3 bases; bases with no gene match: 5. The germline V gene encodes CDR1 LNHDA and CDR2 SQIVND (reference sequence). In DNA form, the CDR3 reads TGTGCCAGTAGTATGGAGCGGGGGGCACACAATGAGCAGTTCTTC. Translated: CASSMERGAHNEQFF.

The V call is TRBV19, the J call TRBJ1-1, with D possibly TRBD1 on 6 matching bases. The CDR3 has 13 amino acids. Trimming stripped 4 bases from V and 5 bases from J, with 11 bases between. Per germline, CDR1 LNHDA and CDR2 SQIVND (reference sequence). DNA for the CDR3: TGTGCCAGTAGTAGGGGGGCAGGAACTGAAGCTTTCTTT. It yields the protein CASSRGAGTEAFF.

The chain combines TRBV30 with TRBJ2-1; the D is unclear. The CDR3 loop spans 15 amino acids. The germline gives CDR1 GTSNPN, CDR2 SVGIG (reference sequence). With 2 bases removed from V and 6 bases from J, the gap between germline ends came to 17 bases. CDR3 in amino acids: CAWSRSTSNTNEQFF. Here the CDR3 DNA reads TGTGCCTGGAGTCGGTCGACCTCTAATACCAATGAGCAGTTCTTC. Full variable domain (outside the CDR3, taken from reference TRBV30 and TRBJ2-1): SQTIHQWPATLVQPVGSPLSLECTVEGTSNPNLYWYRQAAGRGLQLLFYSVGIGQISSEVPQNLSASRPQDRQFILSSKKLLLSDSGFYLCAWSRSTSNTNEQFFGPGTRLTVL.